The clone carrying this TCR beta chain was picked up many times. Its antigen remains unidentified. These data come from a study of CD8 T cells in ankylosing spondylitis. General study findings and limits: The clones that were linked to disease were reported to be significantly enriched in matched synovial fluid samples from ankylosing spondylitis patients.

Libraries of TCR beta came from quantitative 5'-RACE with molecular barcodes. TCRdb passed the 5' RACE reads through MiXCR, listing each CDR3 protein once. Of about 320,000 distinct CDR3 sequences in the sample, 11% were seen once. The CDR3 runs to 16 residues. The V end lost 2 bases, the J end lost 0 bases, and 13 bases lay between the germline ends. Germline CDR1 and CDR2: MNHEY and SMNVEV (reference sequence). Material for sequencing was blood, either unsorted or a sorted T cell fraction (not recorded which). The clonotype comes from a female donor with ankylosing spondylitis or in good health (not recorded which). The chain recombines TRBV27 with TRBJ1-1, with D maybe TRBD1 (5 bases). The CDR3 loop is CASSLDFTGLNTEAFF. The CDR3 DNA reads TGTGCCAGCAGTTTAGATTTTACAGGATTGAACACTGAAGCTTTCTTT.